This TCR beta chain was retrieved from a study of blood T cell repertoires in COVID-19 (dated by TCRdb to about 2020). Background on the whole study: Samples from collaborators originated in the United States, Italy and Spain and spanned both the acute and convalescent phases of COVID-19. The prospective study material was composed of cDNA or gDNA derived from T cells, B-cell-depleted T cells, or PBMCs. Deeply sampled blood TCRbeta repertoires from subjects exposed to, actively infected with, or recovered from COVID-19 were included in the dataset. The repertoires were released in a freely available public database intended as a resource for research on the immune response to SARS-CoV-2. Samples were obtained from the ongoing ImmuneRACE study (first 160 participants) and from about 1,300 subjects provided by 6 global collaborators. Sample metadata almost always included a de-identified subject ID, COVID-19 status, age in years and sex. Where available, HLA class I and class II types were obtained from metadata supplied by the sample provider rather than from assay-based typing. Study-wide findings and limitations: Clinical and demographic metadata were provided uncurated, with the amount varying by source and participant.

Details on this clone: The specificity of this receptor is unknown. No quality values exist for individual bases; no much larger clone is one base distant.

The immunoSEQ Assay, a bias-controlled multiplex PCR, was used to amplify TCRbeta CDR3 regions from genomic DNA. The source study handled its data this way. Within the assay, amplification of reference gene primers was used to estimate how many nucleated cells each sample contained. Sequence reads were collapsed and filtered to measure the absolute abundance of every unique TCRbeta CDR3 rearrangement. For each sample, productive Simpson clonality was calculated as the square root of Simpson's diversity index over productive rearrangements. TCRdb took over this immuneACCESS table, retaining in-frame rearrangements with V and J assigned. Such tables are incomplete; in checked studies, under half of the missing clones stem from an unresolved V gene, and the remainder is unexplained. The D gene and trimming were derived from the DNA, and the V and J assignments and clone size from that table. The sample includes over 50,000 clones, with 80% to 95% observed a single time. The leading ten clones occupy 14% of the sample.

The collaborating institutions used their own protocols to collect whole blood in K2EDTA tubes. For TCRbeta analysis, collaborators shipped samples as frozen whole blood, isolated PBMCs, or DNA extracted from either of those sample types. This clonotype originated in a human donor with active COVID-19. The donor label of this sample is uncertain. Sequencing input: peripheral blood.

The CDR3 is CASSFIAGGPSVTGELFF. The nucleotides read TGTGCCAGCAGCTTCATAGCGGGAGGGCCCTCGGTCACCGGGGAGCTGTTTTTT. The V and J segments used are TRBV28 and TRBJ2-2; 11 central nucleotides agree with TRBD2. The CDR3 goes from the cysteine to the phenylalanine over 18 residues. Solely the CDR3 DNA is kept, with 54 bases framed from the first base. Trimming takes 6 bases off V and 4 bases off J; junction bases not matched to a gene: 13. Per the germline V gene, MDHEN is the CDR1 and SYDVKM is the CDR2.